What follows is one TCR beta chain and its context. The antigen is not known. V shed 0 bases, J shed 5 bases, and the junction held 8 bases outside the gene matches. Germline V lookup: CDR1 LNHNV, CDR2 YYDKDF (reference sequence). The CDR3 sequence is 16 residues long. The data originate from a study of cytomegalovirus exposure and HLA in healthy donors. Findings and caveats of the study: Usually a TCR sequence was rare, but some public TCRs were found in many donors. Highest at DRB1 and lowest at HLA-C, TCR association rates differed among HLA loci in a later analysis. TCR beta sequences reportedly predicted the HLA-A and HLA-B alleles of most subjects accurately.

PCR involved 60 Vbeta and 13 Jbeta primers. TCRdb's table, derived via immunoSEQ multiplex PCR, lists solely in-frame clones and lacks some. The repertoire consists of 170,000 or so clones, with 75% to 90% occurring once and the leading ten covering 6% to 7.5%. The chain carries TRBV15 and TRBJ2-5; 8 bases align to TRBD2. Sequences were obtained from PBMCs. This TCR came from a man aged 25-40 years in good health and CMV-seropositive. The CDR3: CATSRDTRSGMETQYF. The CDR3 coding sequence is TGTGCCACCAGCAGAGACACCCGTAGCGGGATGGAGACCCAGTACTTC.